Below, 10 T cell receptor beta chains from the same sample are listed, as sequenced in a study of control samples from healthy donors and cancer patients. Clones were sequenced by immunoSEQ multiplex PCR, and TCRdb holds only the in-frame ones, with some missing. Of under 150,000 clones in the sample, under 90% were seen once. The sample comprised PBMCs. These receptors were collected from a man between 45 and 60 years old with head and neck cancer.

The genes are TRBV18 and TRBJ2-1; possible D gene TRBD2, 6 bases. Germline-derived CDR1 and CDR2 are KGHSH and LQKENI. V was pared by 2 bases and J by 10 bases, with 12 bases between. This CDR3 spans 13 amino acids. The CDR3 nucleotides are TGTGCCAGCTCACCATCGGCAGGGAGGGAGCAGTTCTTC. Translation: CASSPSAGREQFF.

V usage is TRBV3-1 (or the pseudogene TRBV3-2) and J usage is TRBJ2-7; D could derive from TRBD1 or TRBD2 (5 bases each). The CDR3 extends over 18 amino acids. The germline V gene has CDR1 LGHDT and CDR2 YNNKEL (reference sequence). With 0 bases removed from V and 5 bases from J, the gap between germline ends came to 23 bases. Written as DNA, the CDR3 is TGTGCCAGCAGCCAAGATCAAGGGACGGCCTTCCTCGTGGACGAGCAGTACTTC. Protein product: CASSQDQGTAFLVDEQYF.

Concerning this clone itself: Other nucleotide sequences from this sample produce the same CDR3. The chain has TRBV10-2 and TRBJ2-2, with TRBD2 matching 12 bases. The V and J ends lost 11 bases and 0 bases, in that order; junction bases with no gene match: 7. Per germline, CDR1 WSHSY and CDR2 SAAADI. This CDR3 contains 16 residues. CDR3 bases: TGCGCCGGGCTAGCGGGGGGGGTAACGAACACCGGGGAGCTGTTTTTT. Translation: CAGLAGGVTNTGELFF.

V and J are TRBV27 and TRBJ2-5; the D gene is possibly TRBD2 (6 bases). Trimming pared 2 bases from V and 4 bases from J, leaving 14 bases between. This CDR3 is 15 amino acids long. Per the germline V gene, CDR1 is MNHEY and CDR2 is SMNVEV (reference sequence). CDR3 sequence (DNA): TGTGCCAGCAGTTTACGGAGGGCCGAACTAGAGACCCAGTACTTC. Its protein product is CASSLRRAELETQYF.

The genes are TRBV5-1 and TRBJ2-5; D is unclear. This CDR3 has 12 amino acids. With 0 bases removed from V and 5 bases from J, the gap between germline ends came to 5 bases. Germline CDR1 SGHRS, CDR2 YFSETQ. CDR3: CASSLDAETQYF. Written as DNA, the CDR3 is TGCGCCAGCAGCTTGGACGCTGAGACCCAGTACTTC.

This chain uses TRBV12-3 or TRBV12-4 with TRBJ1-5, with D hard to call. Trimming pared 6 bases from V and 5 bases from J, leaving 11 bases between. The CDR3 runs to 13 residues. Here the CDR3 DNA reads TGTGCCAGCAGGGAGGGAATCGATCAGCCCCAGCATTTT. Translating it yields CASREGIDQPQHF.

This sequence joins TRBV5-1 and TRBJ2-6; 9 positions match TRBD1. The trim removed 3 bases at V and 4 bases at J, leaving 8 bases unmatched. Germline V gene sequence: CDR1 SGHRS, CDR2 YFSETQ. This CDR3 has 17 amino acids. The CDR3 reads CASSSGTGIVGANVLTF. Written as DNA, the CDR3 is TGCGCCAGCAGCTCCGGGACAGGGATTGTGGGGGCCAACGTCCTGACTTTC. The variable domain in full, completed from reference TRBV5-1 and TRBJ2-6, reads KAGVTQTPRYLIKTRGQQVTLSCSPISGHRSVSWYQQTPGQGLQFLFEYFSETQRNKGNFPGRFSGRQFSNSRSEMNVSTLELGDSALYLCASSSGTGIVGANVLTFGAGSRLTVL.

This chain uses TRBV5-6 with TRBJ2-1; TRBD2 is a possible D gene (7 bases). The ends were cut back, 1 base at V and 8 bases at J, with 13 bases in the middle. CDR1 SGHDT and CDR2 YYEEEE come from the germline V gene. The CDR3 length is 14 residues. CDR3 DNA sequence: TGTGCCAGCAGCTTGACTCGGGGGGCCGATGAGCAGTTCTTC. Its translation is CASSLTRGADEQFF.

For this clone: Other DNA variants within this sample encode the same CDR3. This chain links TRBV7-2 with TRBJ2-5; the D gene could be TRBD1 or TRBD2 (5 bases each). V was pared by 2 bases and J by 4 bases, with 8 bases between. The CDR3 has 13 residues. Germline V gene data show CDR1 as SGHTA and CDR2 as FQGNSA. The CDR3 region is CASSLQGRETQYF. Written as DNA, the CDR3 is TGTGCCAGCAGCTTACAGGGACGAGAGACCCAGTACTTC.

V usage is TRBV5-4 and J usage is TRBJ2-5; D perhaps matches TRBD2 (6 bases). The CDR3 length is 15 residues. Trimming removed 4 bases from V and 1 base from J, with 14 bases in between. Per germline, CDR1 SGHNT and CDR2 YYREEE (reference sequence). Here the CDR3 DNA reads TGTGCCAGCAGCCTAGCCGGGAGAACCCAAGAGACCCAGTACTTC. This codes for CASSLAGRTQETQYF.